This TCR beta chain is from a study of T cell changes during pregnancy in multiple sclerosis. The V end lost 8 bases, the J end lost 7 bases, and 6 bases lay between the germline ends. Germline V lookup: CDR1 SNHLY, CDR2 FYNNEI. This CDR3 comprises 11 residues. Sequenced by immunoSEQ multiplex PCR; TCRdb stores in-frame clones only, minus some. The repertoire holds 80,000 or so clones, 92% seen once, with 1.4% in the top ten. The sequence derives from a female donor with multiple sclerosis, enrolled in a pregnancy study. The material was peripheral blood, obtained before pregnancy. This chain uses TRBV2 with TRBJ1-6; no clear D. CDR3 loop: CASRENSPLHF. CDR3 bases: TGTGCCAGCCGAGAGAATTCACCCCTCCACTTT.